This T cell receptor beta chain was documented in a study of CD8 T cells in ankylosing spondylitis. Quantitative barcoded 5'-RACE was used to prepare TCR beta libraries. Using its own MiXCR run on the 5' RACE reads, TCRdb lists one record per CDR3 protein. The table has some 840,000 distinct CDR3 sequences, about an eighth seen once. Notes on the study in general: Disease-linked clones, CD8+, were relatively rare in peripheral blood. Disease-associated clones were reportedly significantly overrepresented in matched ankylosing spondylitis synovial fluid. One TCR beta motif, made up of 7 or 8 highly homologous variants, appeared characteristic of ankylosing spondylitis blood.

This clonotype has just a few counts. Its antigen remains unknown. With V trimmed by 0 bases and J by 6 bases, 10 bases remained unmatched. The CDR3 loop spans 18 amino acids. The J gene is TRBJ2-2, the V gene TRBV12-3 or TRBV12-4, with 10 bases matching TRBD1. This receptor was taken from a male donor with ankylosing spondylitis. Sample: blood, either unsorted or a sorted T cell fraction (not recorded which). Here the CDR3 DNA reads TGTGCCAGCAGTTTAGCGCAAATCGGGACAGGGGAAGCCGGGGAGCTGTTTTTT. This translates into CASSLAQIGTGEAGELFF.